Shown below are 18 T cell receptor beta chains from a single sample sequenced in a study of T cell responses to AZD1222 COVID-19 vaccine. Generated by immunoSEQ multiplex PCR, the TCRdb table keeps only in-frame clones and is missing some. The repertoire consists of approximately 150,000 clones, with around 90% occurring once and the leading ten covering approximately 3.7%. The sequenced sample was peripheral blood, obtained 28 days after the second AZD1222 dose. The receptors originated from an adult who received the AZD1222 COVID-19 vaccine.

The chain joins TRBV4-3 to TRBJ1-5; D remains unclear. Looked up from germline, CDR1 is LGHNA and CDR2 is YSLEER. The CDR3 loop spans 13 amino acids. Trimming removed 0 bases at V and 6 bases at J, with 6 bases between. The CDR3 reads CASSQESSQPQHF. Written as DNA, the CDR3 is TGCGCCAGCAGCCAAGAGTCCAGTCAGCCCCAGCATTTT.

The rearrangement links TRBV19 to TRBJ2-4; 12 bases are a match to TRBD2. The V gene end was trimmed by 2 bases and the J gene end by 2 bases; junction bases not matched to a gene: 13. The length of the CDR3 is 20 residues. Looked up from germline, CDR1 is LNHDA and CDR2 is SQIVND (reference sequence). CDR3 in amino acids: CASSIRLLAGGTRTKNIQYF. In DNA form, the CDR3 reads TGTGCCAGTAGTATAAGATTACTAGCGGGAGGTACGAGAACCAAAAACATTCAGTACTTC.

As DNA, the CDR3 is TGTGCCAGCAGGCGGGGGGCCTACGAGCAGTACTTC. It specifies CASRRGAYEQYF. V gene TRBV12-3 or TRBV12-4 combines with J gene TRBJ2-7; the match to TRBD2 covers 8 bases. The length of the CDR3 is 12 residues. Trimming cost V 6 bases and J 2 bases; bases outside gene matches: 0.

The chain couples TRBV3-1 (or the pseudogene TRBV3-2) to TRBJ2-7, with D possibly being TRBD1 (5 bases). Germline V gene sequence: CDR1 LGHDT, CDR2 YNNKEL (reference sequence). The CDR3 runs to 14 residues. V lost 1 base and J lost 6, with 13 bases in between. CDR3 DNA: TGTGCCAGCAGCCAAGGAGGCTGGGGCGCCGAGCAGTACTTC. Its translation: CASSQGGWGAEQYF.

The chain links TRBV7-9 to TRBJ1-1; no reliable D call. Germline-derived CDR1 and CDR2 are SEHNR and FQNEAQ (reference sequence). This CDR3 is built from 12 residues. V lost 5 bases to trimming and J lost 10 bases, with 14 bases between them. The CDR3 protein is CASSPRSPPAFF. The DNA for the CDR3 is TGTGCCAGCAGCCCCCGCTCCCCCCCAGCTTTCTTT.

The J gene is TRBJ1-5, the V gene TRBV27, with unresolved D. V gave up 3 bases and J gave up 5 bases, with 11 bases separating them. Germline V gene data show CDR1 as MNHEY and CDR2 as SMNVEV (reference sequence). The CDR3 is made up of 14 amino acids. The DNA of the CDR3 is TGTGCCAGCAGTTTGGGGTGGGCCCATCAGCCCCAGCATTTT. Encoded protein: CASSLGWAHQPQHF.

The rearrangement joins TRBV4-3 to TRBJ2-1, with TRBD2 matching over 13 bases. Germline values: CDR1 LGHNA, CDR2 YSLEER. Trimming took 2 bases from V and 2 from J; bases not matched to a gene: 9. The CDR3 covers 19 residues. The CDR3 loop is CASSQKGLTSGGAYNEQFF. CDR3 bases: TGCGCCAGCAGCCAAAAGGGCCTAACTAGCGGGGGGGCCTACAATGAGCAGTTCTTC.

CDR3: CASSESGSGNEQFF. CDR3 coding DNA: TGTGCCAGCAGTGAGAGCGGGAGCGGCAATGAGCAGTTCTTC. The chain has TRBV25-1 and TRBJ2-1; 8 bases match TRBD2. CDR1 is MGHDK, CDR2 SYGVNS, per germline. Germline trimming cut 3 bases from V and 6 bases from J; bases unmatched to any gene: 4. CDR3 size: 14 residues.

V and J are TRBV18 and TRBJ1-2; the match to TRBD1 covers 9 bases. The CDR3 covers 17 residues. Germline CDR1 is KGHSH and CDR2 is LQKENI. Trimming took 0 bases from V and 4 from J; bases not matched to a gene: 9. CDR3 DNA: TGTGCCAGCTCACCACCTAGCGGGGGACAGGGACTCTATGGCTACACCTTC. Amino acids: CASSPPSGGQGLYGYTF.

The rearrangement uses TRBV28 and TRBJ2-6, with TRBD1 as a possible D gene (6 bases). The CDR3 extends over 17 amino acids. Germline CDR1 MDHEN, CDR2 SYDVKM. V was trimmed by 3 bases and J by 3 bases, leaving 15 bases between them. The CDR3, as DNA: TGTGCCAGCAGTTTCGATTGGGGGCGGCGTGGGGCCAACGTCCTGACTTTC. Its translation: CASSFDWGRRGANVLTF.

About this clone: The same CDR3 also results from other DNA sequences found in this sample. The chain combines TRBV5-4 with TRBJ2-3; D might be TRBD2 (5 bases). Germline V gene sequence: CDR1 SGHNT, CDR2 YYREEE (reference sequence). This CDR3 comprises 14 residues. V dropped 0 bases and J dropped 0 bases, with 5 bases sitting between them. CDR3 loop: CASSLGGSTDTQYF. CDR3 bases: TGTGCCAGCAGCTTGGGCGGGAGCACAGATACGCAGTATTTT.

This rearrangement joins TRBV10-3 to TRBJ2-7, with 7 bases that match TRBD2. Germline-derived CDR1 and CDR2 are ENHRY and SYGVKD. Trimming removed 1 base from V and 0 bases from J; junction bases left unmatched: 0. This CDR3 region has 14 residues. The CDR3 DNA is TGTGCCATCAGTGAGTGGACTAGCTCCTACGAGCAGTACTTC. Translation: CAISEWTSSYEQYF.

This chain links TRBV29-1 with TRBJ2-3, with a possible D match to TRBD1 (6 bases). This CDR3 contains 14 residues. Per germline, CDR1 SQVTM and CDR2 ANQGSEA. The V end was cut by 0 bases, the J end by 7 bases, with 14 bases between. The CDR3 DNA reads TGCAGCGTTGAAGATCCAGGGGAAATGAATACGCAGTATTTT. It is translated as CSVEDPGEMNTQYF.

This chain uses TRBV7-9 with TRBJ1-1; weak D call: TRBD1 (5 bases). CDR1 and CDR2 from the germline V gene are SEHNR and FQNEAQ (reference sequence). The CDR3 runs to 15 residues. The germline V and J ends were trimmed by 0 bases and 1 base, with 9 bases remaining between them. The CDR3 coding sequence is TGTGCCAGCAGCTTAGCCACAGGAGGGAACACTGAAGCTTTCTTT. Amino acids: CASSLATGGNTEAFF.

The chain is built from TRBV6-2 or TRBV6-3 and TRBJ1-6; D not resolved. The CDR3 is 19 amino acids. CDR1 MNHEY and CDR2 SVGEGT come from the germline V gene. Trimming cost V 0 bases and J 2 bases, with 17 bases left between them. CDR3 residues: CASSYSRAYRRAYNSPLHF. The CDR3 DNA is TGTGCCAGCAGTTACTCGCGTGCCTACCGACGGGCCTATAATTCACCCCTCCACTTT.

J is TRBJ1-1 and V is TRBV4-3; D not resolved. Per the germline V gene, CDR1 is LGHNA and CDR2 is YSLEER. The CDR3 has 16 amino acids. Between the trimmed V and J ends, which lost 1 base and 2 bases, there was a span of 14 bases. This CDR3 is CASSQVLPRTNTEAFF. CDR3 DNA sequence: TGCGCCAGCAGCCAAGTTCTGCCTCGAACTAACACTGAAGCTTTCTTT.

The J gene is TRBJ2-7, the V gene TRBV11-2; the D gene is possibly TRBD2 (6 bases). Germline-derived CDR1 and CDR2 are SGHAT and FQNNGV. This CDR3 region has 15 residues. V lost 3 bases, J lost 5 bases, and 17 bases lay in between. The CDR3 bases are TGTGCCAGCAGCTTCCAGTCCCGGGAGATGGACGAGCAGTACTTC. Amino acids: CASSFQSREMDEQYF.

The chain couples TRBV3-1 (or the pseudogene TRBV3-2) to TRBJ1-1; 8 bases map to TRBD1. This CDR3 is built from 15 residues. The germline gives CDR1 LGHDT, CDR2 YNNKEL (reference sequence). The V gene end was trimmed by 1 base and the J gene end by 1 base; junction bases not matched to a gene: 2. This CDR3 is CASSQADRGNTEAFF. CDR3 DNA sequence: TGTGCCAGCAGCCAAGCTGACAGGGGGAACACTGAAGCTTTCTTT.